These T cell receptor beta chains were read from a single sample in a study of blood T cell repertoires in COVID-19. Using immunoSEQ multiplex PCR, the repertoire was profiled, and TCRdb retains in-frame clones only, with some absent. The sample yields 200,000 to 250,000 clones, approximately 88% seen once. The source material was peripheral blood. The receptors stem from a man aged 60-69 years who had recovered from COVID-19. The CDR3 runs from the conserved cysteine through the conserved F or W. D genes are given only for firm matches. Where a row states a size, it is once, few, many or the class of an expanded clone; other rows omit it.

v_call	d_call	j_call	clone_size	cdr3_aa	cdr3_nt
TRBV5-6	.	TRBJ2-2	once	CASSRGGGELFF	TGTGCCAGCAGTCGGGGTGGCGGGGAGCTGTTTTTT
TRBV4-3	TRBD1	TRBJ1-6	.	CASGDREDSPLHF	TGCGCCAGCGGGGACAGGGAGGATTCACCCCTCCACTTT
TRBV7-6	TRBD1	TRBJ2-7	.	CAKLGQGPGYEQYF	TGTGCCAAACTAGGACAGGGGCCGGGCTACGAGCAGTACTTC
TRBV7-3	TRBD2	TRBJ2-1	.	CASSPAGGLTNEQFF	TGTGCCAGCAGCCCCGCGGGGGGGCTTACAAATGAGCAGTTCTTC
TRBV7-8	.	TRBJ1-2	.	CASSLAGIERGYTF	TGTGCCAGCAGCTTAGCAGGAATCGAGCGCGGCTACACCTTC
TRBV28	TRBD2	TRBJ2-7	.	CASSSVGGLAGSKNEQYF	TGTGCCAGCAGCTCTGTGGGGGGACTAGCGGGTTCTAAAAACGAGCAGTACTTC
TRBV5-6	.	TRBJ1-5	.	CASSLGQINQPQHF	TGTGCCAGCAGCTTAGGACAGATAAATCAGCCCCAGCATTTT
TRBV2	.	TRBJ2-7	.	CASSGYGEQYF	TGTGCCAGCAGTGGCTATGGCGAGCAGTACTTC
TRBV3-1/TRBV3-2	.	TRBJ2-3	once	CASSQDLALTQYF	TGTGCCAGCAGCCAAGATCTGGCTTTGACGCAGTATTTT
TRBV29-1	TRBD2	TRBJ2-1	.	CSVDLAGGPNEQFF	TGCAGCGTGGACCTGGCGGGGGGGCCGAATGAGCAGTTCTTC
TRBV19	.	TRBJ1-4	.	CASSISVNEKLFF	TGTGCCAGTAGTATATCGGTTAATGAAAAACTGTTTTTT
TRBV2	TRBD1	TRBJ2-3	.	CASRRQGAADTQYF	TGTGCCAGCCGGAGACAGGGGGCTGCAGATACGCAGTATTTT
TRBV6-5	TRBD1	TRBJ1-2	.	CASSNDRDYGYTF	TGTGCCAGCAGTAACGACAGGGACTATGGCTACACCTTC
TRBV7-3	TRBD2	TRBJ2-1	.	CASSAPGTSNNEQFF	TGTGCCAGCAGCGCCCCCGGGACTAGCAACAATGAGCAGTTCTTC
TRBV5-1	TRBD1	TRBJ2-7	few	CASMEGQGSYEQYF	TGCGCCAGCATGGAGGGACAGGGTTCCTACGAGCAGTACTTC
TRBV3-1/TRBV3-2	TRBD1	TRBJ1-2	.	CASSRQGVSYGYTF	TGTGCCAGCAGTCGACAGGGGGTGAGCTATGGCTACACCTTC
TRBV5-5	TRBD1	TRBJ1-4	.	CASSTGQGWIEKLFF	TGTGCCAGCAGCACCGGACAGGGATGGATTGAAAAACTGTTTTTT
TRBV9	TRBD2	TRBJ2-1	once	CASSVESGRTGEQFF	TGTGCCAGCAGCGTAGAGAGCGGGAGGACCGGTGAGCAGTTCTTC
TRBV5-4	.	TRBJ1-3	.	CASSLAGRTLSSGNTIYF	TGTGCCAGCAGCTTGGCCGGGAGGACGCTGAGCTCTGGAAACACCATATATTTT
TRBV19	.	TRBJ2-5	.	CASTLTSRDETQYF	TGTGCCAGTACCTTGACCTCCCGGGATGAGACCCAGTACTTC
TRBV28	.	TRBJ1-5	.	CASTLEDQPQHF	TGTGCCAGCACTCTGGAGGATCAGCCCCAGCATTTT
TRBV6-5	TRBD1	TRBJ1-4	.	CASSYARDRGNEKLFF	TGTGCCAGCAGTTACGCCCGGGACAGGGGGAATGAAAAACTGTTTTTT
TRBV18	.	TRBJ1-5	.	CASSPLFAPGQPQHF	TGTGCCAGCTCACCACTGTTTGCCCCCGGTCAGCCCCAGCATTTT
TRBV21-1	.	TRBJ1-4	.	CASPRGGGKEETNEKLFF	TGTGCCAGCCCCCGTGGTGGGGGGAAAGAGGAAACTAATGAAAAACTGTTTTTT
TRBV4-3	.	TRBJ1-2	few	CASSQDRMDSYGYTF	TGCGCCAGCAGCCAAGATCGCATGGACAGTTATGGCTACACCTTC
TRBV7-8	.	TRBJ2-1	many	CASSVEIEGGEQFF	TGTGCCAGCAGCGTAGAAATTGAGGGTGGCGAGCAGTTCTTC
TRBV7-9	TRBD1	TRBJ1-2	few	CASSIGQGDGYTF	TGTGCCAGCAGCATCGGACAGGGTGATGGCTACACCTTC
TRBV5-4	TRBD2	TRBJ2-1	.	CASSLPAGGVNEQFF	TGTGCCAGCAGCTTGCCAGCGGGAGGGGTTAATGAGCAGTTCTTC
TRBV6-5	.	TRBJ2-7	.	CASRTGTFAGEQYF	TGTGCCAGCAGGACCGGGACATTCGCCGGCGAGCAGTACTTC
TRBV19	.	TRBJ1-5	few	CASRQGDQPQHF	TGTGCCAGTAGACAGGGCGATCAGCCCCAGCATTTT
TRBV24-1	.	TRBJ1-4	.	CATSHSEKLFF	TGTGCCACCAGCCATTCCGAAAAACTGTTTTTT
TRBV11-1	.	TRBJ2-7	.	CASSLKSSTAYEQYF	TGTGCCAGCAGCTTAAAATCGAGTACAGCCTACGAGCAGTACTTC
TRBV19	.	TRBJ2-3	.	CASSIDYVTQYF	TGTGCCAGTAGTATAGATTATGTTACGCAGTATTTT
TRBV14	.	TRBJ1-2	.	CASSGGGYGYTF	TGTGCCAGCAGCGGCGGCGGGTATGGCTACACCTTC
TRBV7-9	.	TRBJ2-7	.	CASSLGGAAAWYF	TGTGCCAGCAGCTTAGGGGGAGCGGCCGCCTGGTACTTC
TRBV19	.	TRBJ2-2	.	CASSIQGPNTGELFF	TGTGCCAGTAGTATTCAGGGGCCGAACACCGGGGAGCTGTTTTTT
TRBV6-4	.	TRBJ2-3	.	CASSQFSLGPTDTQYF	TGTGCCAGCAGTCAGTTCTCACTAGGCCCCACAGATACGCAGTATTTT
TRBV10-3	TRBD2	TRBJ2-3	.	CATRWSGGPTDTQYF	TGTGCCACCCGCTGGAGCGGGGGGCCCACAGATACGCAGTATTTT
TRBV6-5	.	TRBJ1-1	.	CASSPRSGKAFF	TGTGCCAGCAGCCCCCGATCGGGTAAAGCTTTCTTT
TRBV6-6	.	TRBJ1-3	.	CASSYRSGDSGNTIYF	TGTGCCAGCAGTTATAGGTCGGGGGACTCTGGAAACACCATATATTTT
TRBV7-2	TRBD1	TRBJ2-7	.	CASSLGGTGVYEQYF	TGTGCCAGCAGCTTAGGGGGGACAGGGGTGTACGAGCAGTACTTC
TRBV11-2	.	TRBJ2-7	.	CASSYPRDSSYEQYF	TGTGCCAGCAGCTACCCCCGGGATAGCTCCTACGAGCAGTACTTC
TRBV27	TRBD2	TRBJ2-2	.	CASSLKVVWREGTGELFF	TGTGCCAGCAGTTTAAAAGTCGTTTGGCGGGAGGGTACCGGGGAGCTGTTTTTT
TRBV28	.	TRBJ1-5	.	CASSLGGPYQPQHF	TGTGCCAGCAGTTTGGGGGGGCCGTATCAGCCCCAGCATTTT
TRBV2	TRBD2	TRBJ2-2	.	CASSEGAGGNTGELFF	TGTGCCAGCAGTGAAGGCGCGGGAGGCAACACCGGGGAGCTGTTTTTT
TRBV7-9	TRBD1	TRBJ1-1	many	CASSFLDRGEAFF	TGTGCCAGCAGCTTCCTCGACAGGGGGGAAGCTTTCTTT
TRBV6-2/TRBV6-3	.	TRBJ1-2	.	CASSTSGAFLYGYTF	TGTGCCAGCAGTACGTCTGGGGCCTTTCTCTATGGCTACACCTTC
TRBV27	.	TRBJ2-1	.	CASRETRGNFNEQFF	TGTGCCAGCAGAGAGACTAGAGGGAACTTCAATGAGCAGTTCTTC
TRBV7-9	.	TRBJ2-7	.	CASSLVLASSYEQYF	TGTGCCAGCAGCTTAGTTTTAGCAAGCTCCTACGAGCAGTACTTC
TRBV12-3/TRBV12-4	.	TRBJ2-7	few	CASSRQLSYEQYF	TGTGCCAGCAGTCGACAGCTATCCTACGAGCAGTACTTC
TRBV7-3	TRBD1	TRBJ2-1	.	CASSSPTGGNEQFF	TGTGCCAGCAGCTCGCCGACAGGGGGCAATGAGCAGTTCTTC
TRBV7-3	TRBD2	TRBJ2-1	.	CASSLTSGRYNEQFF	TGTGCCAGCAGCCTGACTAGCGGGCGGTACAATGAGCAGTTCTTC
TRBV6-5	TRBD1	TRBJ1-2	.	CASSLTGTGGLGYTF	TGTGCCAGCAGTTTGACCGGGACAGGGGGGCTTGGCTACACCTTC
TRBV27	TRBD2	TRBJ2-5	.	CASSRRLAGGETQYF	TGTGCCAGCAGTAGGCGGTTAGCGGGAGGGGAGACCCAGTACTTC
TRBV19	TRBD2	TRBJ2-1	.	CASSIAASGGLNEQFF	TGTGCCAGTAGTATAGCCGCTAGCGGGGGGTTAAATGAGCAGTTCTTC